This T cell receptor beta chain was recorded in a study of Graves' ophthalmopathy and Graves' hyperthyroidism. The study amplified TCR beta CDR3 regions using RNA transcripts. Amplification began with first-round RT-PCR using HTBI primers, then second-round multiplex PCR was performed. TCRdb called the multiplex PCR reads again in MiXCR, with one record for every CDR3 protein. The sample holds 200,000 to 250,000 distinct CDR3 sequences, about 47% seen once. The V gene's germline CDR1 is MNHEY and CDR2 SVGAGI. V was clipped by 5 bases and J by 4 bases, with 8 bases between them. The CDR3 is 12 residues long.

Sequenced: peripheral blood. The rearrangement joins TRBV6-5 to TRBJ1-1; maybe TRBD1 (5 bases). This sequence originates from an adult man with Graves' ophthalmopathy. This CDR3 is CASSPGRTEAFF. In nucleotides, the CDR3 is TGTGCCAGCAGTCCGGGACGCACTGAAGCTTTCTTT.